This TCR beta chain was obtained from a study of blood T cells in healthy people across ages. Background on the study: Roughly one uniquely barcoded beta molecule per two T cells was captured.

Between the trimmed V and J ends, which lost 5 bases and 7 bases, there was a span of 15 bases. Germline CDR1 and CDR2: MNHNY and SVGAGI (reference sequence). The CDR3 runs 13 residues. Study results and limitations: Relative to aged donors, long-lived donors carried more naive CD4+ cells and displayed higher diversity. Estimates based on one million T cells were treated as lower bounds.

Every donor gave 8.5 to 10 milliliters of peripheral blood. Sample-barcoded 5' priming and a J-beta primer mix drove a second PCR of roughly 7 to 11 cycles. Using its own MiXCR run on the 5' RACE reads, TCRdb lists one record per CDR3 protein. The data contain about 780,000 distinct CDR3 sequences, around 45% of them singletons. This clonotype has a handful of counts. Its antigen is currently unknown. The chain couples TRBV6-6 to TRBJ2-7; D may be TRBD1 (6 bases). Sequenced material: blood. The receptor was isolated from a man older than 75 in good health. The DNA of the CDR3 is TGTGCCAGCAGTGACAGGCAGCTCAAGGAGCAGTACTTC. Its protein product is CASSDRQLKEQYF.